Reported below is one T cell receptor beta chain. Its antigen is unknown. CDR1 is SQVTM and CDR2 is ANQGSEA in the germline V gene. CDR3 length: 14 residues. Trimming left V 0 bases short and J 5 bases short, with 14 bases between. This entry comes from a study of T cell clones after liver transplantation. Looking at the study overall: Post-transplant blood was tracked for graft-donor-reactive T cell clones identified in a pre-transplant mixed lymphocyte reaction. Timepoints were pre-transplant, pre-withdrawal, and after withdrawal was completed or failed.

Repertoires were generated with immunoSEQ multiplex PCR, while TCRdb's copy carries only in-frame clones and drops some. The table lists about 100,000 clones, more than 75% of them singletons. Thawed unstimulated PBMCs were FACS-sorted by CD3, CD4 and CD8 into two populations. Study-wide results and limits: In two subjects, few donor cells limited the measurable donor-reactive repertoire.

The starting material was CD4+ T cells from blood, obtained before liver transplant. This TCR was recovered from a human donor who received a liver transplant. V gene TRBV29-1 combines with J gene TRBJ2-7; D is perhaps TRBD1 (5 bases). The CDR3 sequence is CSVEDPGRGHEQYF. For the CDR3, the DNA is TGCAGCGTTGAAGATCCGGGTAGGGGTCACGAGCAGTACTTC.